This TCR beta chain was recovered during a study of shared clonotypes between healthy human individuals. CD45RO-negative, CCR7-positively selected cells formed the naive CD8 fraction, excluding terminally differentiated effector memory CD45RA+ cells. Using immunoSEQ multiplex PCR, the repertoire was profiled, and TCRdb retains in-frame clones only, with some absent. The repertoire includes around 600,000 clones, roughly 95% of them detected once, and over 0.095% sits in the top ten. CDR3 length equals 14 residues. CDR1 and CDR2 (germline): LNHDA, SQIVND (reference sequence). V was pared by 4 bases and J by 6 bases, with 13 bases between.

Sequencing was carried out using naive CD8+ T cells sorted from blood. The chain combines TRBV19 with TRBJ2-1; D gene uncertain. This sequence was found in a woman aged 30 to 39 in good health. CDR3 DNA: TGTGCCAGTAGTACGACTCTTAGTGGCAATGAGCAGTTCTTC. It translates to CASSTTLSGNEQFF. Using reference TRBV19 and TRBJ2-1 for the parts outside the CDR3, the full variable domain is DGGITQSPKYLFRKEGQNVTLSCEQNLNHDAMYWYRQDPGQGLRLIYYSQIVNDFQKGDIAEGYSVSREKKESFPLTVTSAQKNPTAFYLCASSTTLSGNEQFFGPGTRLTVL.